The 14 T cell receptor beta chains reported below all come from one sample, sequenced in a study of blood T cell repertoires in COVID-19. Here immunoSEQ multiplex PCR was the method, and the copy in TCRdb shows in-frame clones only, minus some. The table has roughly 200,000 clones, nearly 90% seen once. Specimen: peripheral blood. All receptors come from a man aged 60 to 75 with active or convalescent COVID-19.

The chain has TRBV5-1 and TRBJ2-7; D may be TRBD2 (5 bases). The germline gives CDR1 SGHRS, CDR2 YFSETQ. The V and J ends lost 5 bases and 3 bases respectively, with 12 bases between them. The CDR3 is made up of 13 amino acids. CDR3 DNA sequence: TGCGCCAGCAGGGAGGCCAGCCGCTACGAGCAGTACTTC. This gives the protein CASREASRYEQYF. The complete variable domain, with remaining parts taken from reference TRBV5-1 and TRBJ2-7, reads KAGVTQTPRYLIKTRGQQVTLSCSPISGHRSVSWYQQTPGQGLQFLFEYFSETQRNKGNFPGRFSGRQFSNSRSEMNVSTLELGDSALYLCASREASRYEQYFGPGTRLTVT.

The chain uses TRBV5-4 and TRBJ1-1; D may be TRBD1 (5 bases). Between the trimmed V and J ends, which lost 0 bases and 6 bases, there was a span of 9 bases. Germline assignment: CDR1 SGHNT and CDR2 YYREEE (reference sequence). This CDR3 comprises 13 residues. CDR3 sequence reads: CASSLGTQAEAFF. The CDR3 nucleotides read TGTGCCAGCAGCTTGGGGACACAGGCTGAAGCTTTCTTT.

The table lists this clone with a count of one. V is TRBV11-2 and J is TRBJ2-5; possible D gene TRBD2, 6 bases. The CDR3 is 16 residues long. Trimming removed 0 bases at V and 4 bases at J, with 15 bases between. Germline loops: CDR1 SGHAT, CDR2 FQNNGV. Here the CDR3 DNA reads TGTGCCAGCAGCTTAGACCAGCAGGGAGGTGGAGAGACCCAGTACTTC. It specifies CASSLDQQGGGETQYF.

The chain is built from TRBV5-5 and TRBJ2-2, with 9 bases matching TRBD2. J lost 7 bases, V lost 3 bases, and 10 bases had no gene match. The CDR3 sequence is 16 residues long. The V gene's germline CDR1 is SGHKS and CDR2 YYEKEE (reference sequence). CDR3 sequence: CASSWRSGGTIGELFF. Written as DNA, the CDR3 is TGTGCCAGCAGCTGGCGGAGCGGGGGGACTATCGGGGAGCTGTTTTTT.

This chain links TRBV5-1 with TRBJ2-7; TRBD1 is a possible D gene (5 bases). The germline CDR1 and CDR2 sequences are SGHRS and YFSETQ. The V and J ends lost 4 bases and 2 bases respectively, with 10 bases between them. This CDR3 contains 13 residues. CDR3 DNA sequence: TGCGCCAGCAGCGAGGCGACAGCCTACGAGCAGTACTTC. It translates to CASSEATAYEQYF. The variable domain in full, with the rest retrieved from reference TRBV5-1 and TRBJ2-7, is KAGVTQTPRYLIKTRGQQVTLSCSPISGHRSVSWYQQTPGQGLQFLFEYFSETQRNKGNFPGRFSGRQFSNSRSEMNVSTLELGDSALYLCASSEATAYEQYFGPGTRLTVT.

Here the CDR3 reads CASSLLGKNTEAFF. In DNA form, the CDR3 reads TGTGCCAGCAGCTTGTTGGGCAAGAACACTGAAGCTTTCTTT. The chain carries TRBV5-5 and TRBJ1-1, with D unresolved. The CDR3 has 14 amino acids. Trimming cost V 1 base and J 1 base, with 8 bases left between them. From germline, CDR1 is SGHKS and CDR2 YYEKEE (reference sequence).

The rearrangement joins TRBV7-3 to TRBJ2-1; 8 bases match TRBD2. Unmatched junction bases numbered 3, after V lost 2 bases and J lost 6 bases. The CDR3 is made up of 14 amino acids. Germline CDR1 is SGHTA and CDR2 is FQGTGA. CDR3 protein: CASSLAGGTNEQFF. In nucleotides, the CDR3 is TGTGCCAGCAGCTTAGCGGGGGGAACCAATGAGCAGTTCTTC.

The chain links TRBV18 to TRBJ1-4; D call uncertain. With 3 bases removed from V and 8 bases from J, the gap between germline ends came to 16 bases. The CDR3 extends over 15 amino acids. Germline CDR1 and CDR2: KGHSH and LQKENI. CDR3 amino acids: CASSPPGGLREKLFF. The CDR3 DNA follows: TGTGCCAGCTCACCGCCGGGAGGGTTAAGAGAAAAACTGTTTTTT.

The chain links TRBV10-1 to TRBJ1-1; D remains unclear. Trimming removed 5 bases from V and 9 bases from J, with 19 bases in between. Germline V gives CDR1 WNHNN, CDR2 SYGVQD (reference sequence). The CDR3 has 14 amino acids. CDR3 bases: TGCGCCAGCAGTCGCCCTCGGAGGGAATGGAAAGCTTTCTTT. This codes for CASSRPRREWKAFF.

The rearrangement joins TRBV7-9 to TRBJ2-5; D call uncertain. CDR1 and CDR2 (germline): SEHNR, FQNEAQ (reference sequence). With 4 bases removed from V and 7 bases from J, the gap between germline ends came to 10 bases. This CDR3 is 12 amino acids long. CDR3 nucleotide sequence: TGTGCCAGCAGCTCTAAGTCGGGGACCCAGTACTTC. It codes for CASSSKSGTQYF.

The rearrangement uses TRBV3-1 (or the pseudogene TRBV3-2) and TRBJ1-6; TRBD1 agrees at 7 bases. V shed 4 bases, J shed 9 bases, and the junction held 6 bases outside the gene matches. Looked up from germline, CDR1 is LGHDT and CDR2 is YNNKEL (reference sequence). The CDR3 loop spans 14 amino acids. The CDR3 loop reads CASSPTGVSSPLHF. CDR3 sequence (DNA): TGTGCCAGCAGCCCAACAGGGGTAAGTTCACCCCTCCACTTT.

The V call is TRBV4-1, the J call TRBJ1-2; D is uncertain. V lost 0 bases and J 2 bases, leaving 19 bases between the germline ends. CDR1 MGHRA and CDR2 YSYEKL come from the germline V gene. This CDR3 has 18 amino acids. The CDR3 region has the DNA TGCGCCAGCAGCCAAGATCTAGCCAGTCTCCTACTAAACTATGGCTACACCTTC. As protein: CASSQDLASLLLNYGYTF.

The CDR3 DNA sequence: TGTGCCAGCTCACTATTAAGCGGACAGGGGTCCTATGGCTACACCTTC. It encodes CASSLLSGQGSYGYTF. This rearrangement joins TRBV18 to TRBJ1-2, with 9 bases identical to TRBD1. Germline CDR1 and CDR2: KGHSH and LQKENI. The V and J ends lost 4 bases and 4 bases, in that order; junction bases with no gene match: 10. The CDR3 contains 16 residues.

This chain connects TRBV10-3 to TRBJ2-2, with D tentatively TRBD2 (6 bases). V shed 8 bases and J shed 4 bases, with 20 bases lying between them. This CDR3 is 16 amino acids long. Germline CDR1 ENHRY, CDR2 SYGVKD. The CDR3 sequence: CAIGHLGGKPTGELFF. CDR3 DNA: TGTGCCATCGGGCATTTGGGGGGAAAGCCCACCGGGGAGCTGTTTTTT.